This T cell receptor beta chain appears in the sequencing data of a study of cytomegalovirus exposure and HLA in healthy donors. Study as a whole: A prior study identified 100 million to 130 million unique TCR beta sequences from roughly 170 million T cells.

The CDR3 spans 19 residues. Unmatched junction bases numbered 12, after V lost 2 bases and J lost 0 bases. The germline CDR1 and CDR2 sequences are LNHDA and SQIVND (reference sequence). This PCR relied on a set of 60 Vbeta primers and 13 Jbeta primers. Only in-frame clones appear in the TCRdb table, and some are missing; sequencing was by immunoSEQ multiplex PCR. The sample lists under 250,000 clones, roughly four fifths occurring once. The sample comprised PBMCs. The V call is TRBV19, the J call TRBJ2-4, with 8 bases matching TRBD2. The clonotype originates from a man aged 25-40 years in good health and CMV-seronegative. The CDR3, as DNA: TGTGCCAGTAGTATATACGGGACGGCGGGAGGTACAGCCAAAAACATTCAGTACTTC. Translated: CASSIYGTAGGTAKNIQYF.